These T cell receptor beta chains were read from a single sample in a study of graft-versus-host responses after intestinal transplantation. The antigens for these receptors are not known. The data were produced by immunoSEQ multiplex PCR, yet TCRdb's version contains in-frame clones alone and is incomplete. This sample has about 93,000 clones, with over 85% found just once. The sample consisted of unstimulated CD8+ T cells sorted from spleen or lymph node cells, taken before intestinal transplant. Source of these receptors: a human donor who received an intestinal transplant. Both conserved end residues are part of each CDR3. D genes are given only for firm matches. Clone size, where shown, is once, few, many, or a class for clones that have expanded.

d_call	cdr3_length	v_call	j_call	clone_size	cdr3_nt	cdr3_aa
-	14	TRBV27	TRBJ2-5	-	TGTGCCAGCAGTTTATCAGGTGGCGGAGAGACCCAGTACTTC	CASSLSGGGETQYF
TRBD1	15	TRBV27	TRBJ2-7	-	TGTGCCAGCAGTCAGGGGACAGGGGGACTGTACGAGCAGTACTTC	CASSQGTGGLYEQYF
TRBD2	16	TRBV13	TRBJ2-1	-	TGTGCCAGCAGCTTAGTCGGCGGGGGGATCTACAATGAGCAGTTCTTC	CASSLVGGGIYNEQFF
-	14	TRBV28	TRBJ1-2	-	TGTGCCAGCAGTTTTCGGGGGAGGGGCTATGGCTACACCTTC	CASSFRGRGYGYTF
-	15	TRBV4-1	TRBJ1-2	-	TGCGCCAGCAGCCTAGTGGATGGACAGCCCTATGGCTACACCTTC	CASSLVDGQPYGYTF
-	15	TRBV27	TRBJ1-2	-	TGTGCCAGCAGTTTACGGAGGCTTACCAACTATGGCTACACCTTC	CASSLRRLTNYGYTF
TRBD1	17	TRBV30	TRBJ2-5	-	TGTGCCTGGAGCGACCCCCACCGTTTAGGGGGCAGAGAGACCCAGTACTTC	CAWSDPHRLGGRETQYF
TRBD1	14	TRBV7-2	TRBJ1-2	-	TGTGCCAGCAGCTTGTCCCGGGACAGCCCCCCCTACACCTTC	CASSLSRDSPPYTF
TRBD1	15	TRBV2	TRBJ1-2	-	TGTGCCAGCAGTGCCACCGGGACAGGGGACTATGGCTACACCTTC	CASSATGTGDYGYTF
-	15	TRBV19	TRBJ1-2	-	TGTGCCAGTAGTATGCCTCCGGGGATCGACTATGGCTACACCTTC	CASSMPPGIDYGYTF
-	14	TRBV13	TRBJ2-7	-	TGTGCCAGCAGCCACACGGACTTCTTTTACGAGCAGTACTTC	CASSHTDFFYEQYF
TRBD1	14	TRBV29-1	TRBJ1-1	-	TGCAGCGTAGAAGCCGGGACAGCATACACTGAAGCTTTCTTT	CSVEAGTAYTEAFF
TRBD1	16	TRBV9	TRBJ1-3	-	TGTGCCAGCAGCGCGGACAGGCTTTACACTGGAAACACCATATATTTT	CASSADRLYTGNTIYF
TRBD1	14	TRBV28	TRBJ1-2	once	TGTGCCAGCAGTCCGACAGGGACTAACTATGGCTACACCTTC	CASSPTGTNYGYTF
-	14	TRBV28	TRBJ1-5	-	TGTGCCAGCAGTGACTACGATAGCAATCAGCCCCAGCATTTT	CASSDYDSNQPQHF
TRBD1	11	TRBV20-1	TRBJ1-2	-	TGCAGTGCTAGACAGGGGGGTGGCTACACCTTC	CSARQGGGYTF
TRBD1	15	TRBV9	TRBJ1-2	-	TGTGCCAGCAGCGTAGCCCGGGACAGAAACTATGGCTACACCTTC	CASSVARDRNYGYTF
TRBD2	15	TRBV7-2	TRBJ2-3	-	TGTGCCAGCAGCTTAGGCGGGGGAGACACAGATACGCAGTATTTT	CASSLGGGDTDTQYF
-	10	TRBV6-1	TRBJ2-1	-	TGTGCCAGCCAGGATTGGGAGCAGTTCTTC	CASQDWEQFF
-	14	TRBV5-6	TRBJ1-1	few	TGTGCCAGCAGCGTGACAGCTCAGAACACTGAAGCTTTCTTT	CASSVTAQNTEAFF
TRBD1	15	TRBV27	TRBJ2-3	-	TGTGCCAGCACTCCCCACAGGGGGTCCCCAGATACGCAGTATTTT	CASTPHRGSPDTQYF
-	13	TRBV9	TRBJ1-1	-	TGTGCCAGCAGCCAAGGGGGAGACACTGAAGCTTTCTTT	CASSQGGDTEAFF
-	14	TRBV4-1	TRBJ2-5	-	TGCGCCAGCAGCCAACGGGCAGGGCAAGAGACCCAGTACTTC	CASSQRAGQETQYF
TRBD1	13	TRBV29-1	TRBJ1-2	-	TGCAGCGCCGACCCGGGACAGGACTATGGCTACACCTTC	CSADPGQDYGYTF
-	15	TRBV19	TRBJ1-1	once	TGTGCCAGTAGTATAGTGGGCAGTATGAACACTGAAGCTTTCTTT	CASSIVGSMNTEAFF
-	16	TRBV5-1	TRBJ1-5	-	TGCGCCAGCAGCCTGGAGGGGGGGCCGGACAATCAGCCCCAGCATTTT	CASSLEGGPDNQPQHF
-	15	TRBV28	TRBJ1-4	-	TGTGCCAGCAGGCCCGAAGGGGGGGGGTATGAAAAACTGTTTTTT	CASRPEGGGYEKLFF
-	18	TRBV19	TRBJ1-1	-	TGTGCCAGTAGTAGAGACCTCCCGGGTGCTGAGCTGGCGGGTGAAGCTTTCTTT	CASSRDLPGAELAGEAFF
TRBD2	18	TRBV15	TRBJ2-3	-	TGTGCCACCAGCAGAGTTCCAGCGGGGAGCACGGTCACAGATACGCAGTATTTT	CATSRVPAGSTVTDTQYF
-	12	TRBV30	TRBJ2-5	-	TGTGCCTGGACAAGCGGGGACAACTACCAGTACTTC	CAWTSGDNYQYF
-	16	TRBV27	TRBJ2-7	medium-sized	TGTGCCAGCAGTAGTTTTTGGGGGCAGGGATCCTACGAGCAGTACTTC	CASSSFWGQGSYEQYF
TRBD2	18	TRBV7-9	TRBJ2-2	-	TGTGCCAGCAGCTTAGCATTTCTAGCGGGAGGGAACACCGGGGAGCTGTTTTTT	CASSLAFLAGGNTGELFF
TRBD2	14	TRBV7-9	TRBJ2-1	-	TGTGCCAGCAGCTTGACAATCAGGGAGGGTGAGCAGTTCTTC	CASSLTIREGEQFF
-	15	TRBV4-1	TRBJ2-7	-	TGCGCCAGCAGCCACCCAGCGGACGAAGACTGGCGGCAGTACTTC	CASSHPADEDWRQYF
TRBD1	16	TRBV5-1	TRBJ2-2	-	TGCGCCAGCAGGGGCGCGGACAGGGCGAACACCGGGGAGCTGTTTTTT	CASRGADRANTGELFF
-	15	TRBV19	TRBJ2-7	-	TGTGCCAGTAGTATCTTTCTGGACAGTTCCTACGAGCAGTACTTC	CASSIFLDSSYEQYF
TRBD1	14	TRBV30	TRBJ2-7	-	TGTGCCTGGAGTACCTTAACAGGGGAACGGGAGCAGTACTTC	CAWSTLTGEREQYF
TRBD1	16	TRBV7-9	TRBJ2-1	-	TGTGCCAGCAGCACGACAGGGGCGCTGGTTATCAATGAGCAGTTCTTC	CASSTTGALVINEQFF
TRBD2	15	TRBV30	TRBJ2-3	-	TGTGCCTGGACTAGCGGGGGGGCTAGCACAGATACGCAGTATTTT	CAWTSGGASTDTQYF
TRBD1	15	TRBV4-3	TRBJ1-2	-	TGCGCCAGCAGCCAAGATCCGCGGGACAGCTATGGCTACACCTTC	CASSQDPRDSYGYTF
TRBD1	14	TRBV5-8	TRBJ1-2	-	TGTGCCTCCCGGAGGACAGGGGTAGACTATGGCTACACCTTC	CASRRTGVDYGYTF
-	16	TRBV7-9	TRBJ1-2	-	TGTGCCAGCAGCTTAGCGGGGCTCGGAGAGAACTATGGCTACACCTTC	CASSLAGLGENYGYTF
TRBD2	14	TRBV5-4	TRBJ2-1	-	TGTGCCAGCAGGCCCCGCGGGGGGGTGGTTGAGCAGTTCTTC	CASRPRGGVVEQFF
-	14	TRBV4-3	TRBJ1-2	-	TGCGCCAGCAGGAGTATCCTAGGTCGGGAGGGCTACACCTTC	CASRSILGREGYTF
-	12	TRBV9	TRBJ1-1	-	TGTGCCAGCAGCCCCAGTAACACTAAAGCTTTCTTT	CASSPSNTKAFF
TRBD1	14	TRBV6-1	TRBJ1-1	once	TGTGCCAGCAGTGGAACAGGGGCGCACACTGAAGCTTTCTTT	CASSGTGAHTEAFF
-	18	TRBV10-3	TRBJ2-3	-	TGTGCCATCAGTGAGGAAGAAGAGGGGGTCCTTCAGGCAGATACGCAGTATTTT	CAISEEEEGVLQADTQYF
-	13	TRBV28	TRBJ2-1	-	TGTGCCAGCAGTGAGGGCCTTAACAATGAGCAGTTCTTC	CASSEGLNNEQFF
TRBD1	17	TRBV7-9	TRBJ1-1	once	TGTGCCAGCAGCACACCGGGACAGGGTCAGTTCCTTCCTGAAGCTTTCTTT	CASSTPGQGQFLPEAFF
TRBD2	15	TRBV5-1	TRBJ2-1	-	TGCGCCAGCAGCTTAGCGGGAGGTTGGGGGGATGAGCAGTTCTTC	CASSLAGGWGDEQFF
TRBD1	13	TRBV29-1	TRBJ1-2	-	TGCAGCGTTGAGGGACAGGGCGTCGACGGCTACACCTTC	CSVEGQGVDGYTF
TRBD2	17	TRBV19	TRBJ2-5	once	TGTGCCAGTAATCCGACTAGCGGGATGACCCCCGGGGAGACCCAGTACTTC	CASNPTSGMTPGETQYF
TRBD1	14	TRBV4-3	TRBJ2-7	-	TGCGCCAGCAGCCAAGCAGGGGGCTGGTACGAGCAGTACTTC	CASSQAGGWYEQYF
TRBD2	13	TRBV11-2	TRBJ2-5	-	TGTGCCAGCAATAGCGGGGGGCAAGAGACCCAGTACTTC	CASNSGGQETQYF
-	19	TRBV4-1	TRBJ1-5	-	TGCGCCAGCAGCCAAGACCCTGCCCAGGGCAGGGTGAGCAATCAGCCCCAGCATTTT	CASSQDPAQGRVSNQPQHF
TRBD1	18	TRBV7-8	TRBJ2-6	-	TGTGCCAGCAGCCAAGTGGGACAGGGGGCGTCTGGGGCCAACGTCCTGACTTTC	CASSQVGQGASGANVLTF
-	12	TRBV11-3	TRBJ2-7	-	TGTGCCAGCAGCGCCGACAGCTACGAGCAGTACTTC	CASSADSYEQYF